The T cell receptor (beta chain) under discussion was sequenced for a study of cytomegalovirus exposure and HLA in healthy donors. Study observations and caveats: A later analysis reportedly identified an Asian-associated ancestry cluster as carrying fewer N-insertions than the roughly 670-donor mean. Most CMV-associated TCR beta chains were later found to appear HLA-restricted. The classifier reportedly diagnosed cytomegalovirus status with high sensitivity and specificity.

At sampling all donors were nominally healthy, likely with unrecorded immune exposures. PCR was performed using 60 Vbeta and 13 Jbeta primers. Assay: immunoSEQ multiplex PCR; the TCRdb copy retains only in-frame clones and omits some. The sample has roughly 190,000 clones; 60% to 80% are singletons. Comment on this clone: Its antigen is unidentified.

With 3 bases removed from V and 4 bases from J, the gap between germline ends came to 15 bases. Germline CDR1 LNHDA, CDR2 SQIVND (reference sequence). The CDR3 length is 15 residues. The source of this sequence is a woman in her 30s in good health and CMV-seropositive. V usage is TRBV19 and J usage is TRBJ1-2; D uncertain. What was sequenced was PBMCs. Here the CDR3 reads CASSISLADLYGYTF. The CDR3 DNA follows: TGTGCCAGTAGTATCTCCCTGGCCGATCTCTATGGCTACACCTTC.